This T cell receptor beta chain originates from a study of control samples from healthy donors and cancer patients. This CDR3 is 13 amino acids long. Trimming removed 5 bases from V and 1 base from J, with 11 bases in between. The germline V gene has CDR1 GTSNPN and CDR2 SVGIG (reference sequence). The data were produced by immunoSEQ multiplex PCR, yet TCRdb's version contains in-frame clones alone and is incomplete. The sample comprises over 110,000 clones, roughly 89% of which are singletons, and roughly 12% rests with the top ten. This receptor was taken from a man between 25 and 39 years old in good health. J is TRBJ1-1 and V is TRBV30; D ambiguous. Material: blood. CDR3 DNA sequence: TGTGCCTGGGGGTCTTATAGGAACACTGAAGCTTTCTTT. Protein sequence: CAWGSYRNTEAFF.